What follows is one T cell receptor beta chain and its context. These data are taken from a study of control samples from healthy donors and cancer patients. Germline CDR1 reads SGDLS; CDR2 reads YYNGEE. The CDR3 loop spans 15 amino acids. The V end lost 3 bases, the J end lost 6 bases, and 16 bases lay between the germline ends. Sequencing used immunoSEQ multiplex PCR; TCRdb keeps in-frame clones, though not all of them. The table lists more than 100,000 clones, 75% to 90% of them singletons. This chain joins TRBV9 and TRBJ1-5; perhaps TRBD1 as D (5 bases). Source material: PBMCs. This TCR was recovered from a man aged 60 to 75 with lung cancer. The CDR3, as DNA: TGTGCCAGCAGCGCTGGGACTGGGGGAACTCAGCCCCAGCATTTT. It codes for CASSAGTGGTQPQHF. Combining the CDR3 with reference TRBV9 and TRBJ1-5 gives the whole variable domain DSGVTQTPKHLITATGQRVTLRCSPRSGDLSVYWYQQSLDQGLQFLIQYYNGEERAKGNILERFSAQQFPDLHSELNLSSLELGDSALYFCASSAGTGGTQPQHFGDGTRLSIL.